The table lists the clone carrying this T cell receptor (beta chain) with many counts. The entry originates in a study of T cells in Graves' hyperthyroidism and ophthalmopathy. TCR beta CDR3 region amplification was performed from RNA transcripts. Using the HTBI primer set, a first-round RT-PCR was run on the TCR CDR3. Each CDR3 protein gets one entry after TCRdb re-called the multiplex PCR reads with MiXCR. The sample consists of about 360,000 distinct CDR3 sequences, less than 15% of them appearing once. Across 18 months, stable Graves' hyperthyroidism was marked by no progression to ophthalmopathy. Hyperthyroidism patients were newly diagnosed, had disease duration under 2 months, and were aged 18 to 65 years. Diagnoses were established using clinical symptoms, serum thyroxine and TRAb, thyroid ultrasound and orbital computed tomography. Sequenced material: blood. The sequence was obtained from a woman aged 18-35 years with Graves' hyperthyroidism.

The CDR3 DNA reads TGCAGTGCTAGGGGTTCGGCCACTGAAGCTTTCTTT. Translated: CSARGSATEAFF. The chain is built from TRBV20-1 and TRBJ1-1, with unresolved D. Germline CDR1 is DFQATT and CDR2 is SNEGSKA (reference sequence). The CDR3 has 12 amino acids. Trimming left V 3 bases short and J 4 bases short, with 9 bases between.